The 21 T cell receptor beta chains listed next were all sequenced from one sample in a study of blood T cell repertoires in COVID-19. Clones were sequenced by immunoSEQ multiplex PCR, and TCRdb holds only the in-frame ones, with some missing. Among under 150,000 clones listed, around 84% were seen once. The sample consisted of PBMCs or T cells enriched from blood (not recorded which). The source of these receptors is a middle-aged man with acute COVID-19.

This chain's CDR3 is CASKRKSANEKLFF. In DNA form, the CDR3 reads TGTGCCAGTAAGAGGAAATCAGCTAATGAAAAACTGTTTTTT. The rearrangement joins TRBV19 to TRBJ1-4; no firm D call. V lost 7 bases and J lost 3, with 12 bases in between. The germline V gene has CDR1 LNHDA and CDR2 SQIVND (reference sequence). The CDR3 covers 14 residues.

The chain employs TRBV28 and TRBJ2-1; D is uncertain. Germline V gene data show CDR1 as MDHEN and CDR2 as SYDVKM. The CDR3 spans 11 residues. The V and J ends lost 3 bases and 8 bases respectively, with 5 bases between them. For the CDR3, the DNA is TGTGCCAGCAGTTTTTATGATGAGCAGTTCTTC. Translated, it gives CASSFYDEQFF.

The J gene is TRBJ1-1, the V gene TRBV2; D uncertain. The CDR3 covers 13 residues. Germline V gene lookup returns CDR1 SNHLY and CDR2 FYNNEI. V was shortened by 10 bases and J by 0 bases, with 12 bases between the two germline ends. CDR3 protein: CAKDRRLNTEAFF. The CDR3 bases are TGTGCCAAAGATCGGCGGTTGAACACTGAAGCTTTCTTT.

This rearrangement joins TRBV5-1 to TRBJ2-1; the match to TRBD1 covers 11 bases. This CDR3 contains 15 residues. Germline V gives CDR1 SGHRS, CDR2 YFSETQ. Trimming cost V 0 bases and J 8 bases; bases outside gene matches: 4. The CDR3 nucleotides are TGCGCCAGCAGCTTGGGGACAGGGGGCGTCGATGAGCAGTTCTTC. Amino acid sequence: CASSLGTGGVDEQFF.

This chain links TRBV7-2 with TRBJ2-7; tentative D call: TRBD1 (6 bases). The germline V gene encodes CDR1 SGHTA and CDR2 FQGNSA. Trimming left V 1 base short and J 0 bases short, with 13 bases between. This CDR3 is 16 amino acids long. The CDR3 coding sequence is TGTGCCAGCAGCTTAGATAGACAGGCGAGCTCCTACGAGCAGTACTTC. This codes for CASSLDRQASSYEQYF.

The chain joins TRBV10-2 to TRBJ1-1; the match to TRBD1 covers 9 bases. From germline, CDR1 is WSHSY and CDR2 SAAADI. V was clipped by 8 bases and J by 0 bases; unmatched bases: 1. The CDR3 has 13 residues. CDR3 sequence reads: CASGQGLNTEAFF. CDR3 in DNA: TGCGCCAGCGGACAGGGGCTGAACACTGAAGCTTTCTTT.

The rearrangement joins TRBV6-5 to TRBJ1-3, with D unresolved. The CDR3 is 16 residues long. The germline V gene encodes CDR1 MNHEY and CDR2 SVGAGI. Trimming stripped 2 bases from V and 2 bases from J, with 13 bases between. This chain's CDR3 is CASSYLRGGTGNTIYF. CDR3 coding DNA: TGTGCCAGCAGTTACCTCCGGGGAGGCACTGGAAACACCATATATTTT.

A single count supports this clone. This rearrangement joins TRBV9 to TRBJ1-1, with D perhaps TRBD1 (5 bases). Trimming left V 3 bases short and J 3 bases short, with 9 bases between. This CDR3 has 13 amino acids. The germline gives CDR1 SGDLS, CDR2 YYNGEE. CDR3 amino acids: CASSAEGHTEAFF. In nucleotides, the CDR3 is TGTGCCAGCAGCGCGGAGGGGCACACTGAAGCTTTCTTT.

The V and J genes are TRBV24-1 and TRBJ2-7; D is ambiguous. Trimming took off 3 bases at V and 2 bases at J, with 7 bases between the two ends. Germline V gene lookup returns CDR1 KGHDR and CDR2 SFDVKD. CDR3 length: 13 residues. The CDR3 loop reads CATSDPGTYEQYF. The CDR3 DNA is TGTGCCACCAGTGATCCGGGTACCTACGAGCAGTACTTC.

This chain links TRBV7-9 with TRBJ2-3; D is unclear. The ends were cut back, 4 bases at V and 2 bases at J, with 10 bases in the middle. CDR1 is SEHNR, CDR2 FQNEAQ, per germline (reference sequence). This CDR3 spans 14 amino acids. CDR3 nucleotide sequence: TGTGCCAGCAGCTCCAGGATTTTCACAGATACGCAGTATTTT. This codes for CASSSRIFTDTQYF.

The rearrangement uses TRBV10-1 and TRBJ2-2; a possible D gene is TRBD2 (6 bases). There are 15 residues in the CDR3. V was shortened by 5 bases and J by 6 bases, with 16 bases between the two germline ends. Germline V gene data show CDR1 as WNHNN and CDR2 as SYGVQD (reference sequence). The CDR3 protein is CASSSRDSPPGELFF. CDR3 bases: TGCGCCAGCAGTTCCCGGGACTCTCCTCCCGGGGAGCTGTTTTTT.

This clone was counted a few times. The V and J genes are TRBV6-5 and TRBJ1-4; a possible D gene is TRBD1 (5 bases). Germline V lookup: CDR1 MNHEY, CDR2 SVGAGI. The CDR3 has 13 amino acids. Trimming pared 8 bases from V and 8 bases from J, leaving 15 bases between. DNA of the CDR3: TGTGCCAGCGGGGGAGGGGAGCACGAAAAACTGTTTTTT. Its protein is CASGGGEHEKLFF.

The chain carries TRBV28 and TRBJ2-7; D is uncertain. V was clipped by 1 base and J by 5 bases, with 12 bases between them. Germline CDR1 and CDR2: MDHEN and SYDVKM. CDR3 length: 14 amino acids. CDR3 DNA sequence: TGTGCCAGCAGTTTATTCGCGAGGAGCGACGAGCAGTACTTC. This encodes CASSLFARSDEQYF.

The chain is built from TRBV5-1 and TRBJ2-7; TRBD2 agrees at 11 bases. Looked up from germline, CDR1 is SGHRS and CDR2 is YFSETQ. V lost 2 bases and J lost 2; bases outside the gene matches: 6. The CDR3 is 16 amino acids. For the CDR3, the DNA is TGCGCCAGCAGCTTTTTAGCGGGAGGGGCTGCCTACGAGCAGTACTTC. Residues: CASSFLAGGAAYEQYF.

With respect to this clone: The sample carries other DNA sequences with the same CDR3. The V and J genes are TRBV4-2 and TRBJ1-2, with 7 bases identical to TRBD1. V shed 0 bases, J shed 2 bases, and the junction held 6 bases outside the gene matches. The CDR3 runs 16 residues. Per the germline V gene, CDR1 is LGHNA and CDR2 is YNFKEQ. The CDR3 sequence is CASSQDGAGGNYGYTF. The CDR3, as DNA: TGTGCCAGCAGCCAAGATGGGGCAGGGGGGAACTATGGCTACACCTTC.

CDR3 DNA sequence: TGTGCCAGCAGTGTCGACAGTTCCAATCAGCCCCAGCATTTT. Amino acid sequence: CASSVDSSNQPQHF. This chain uses TRBV2 with TRBJ1-5, with a possible D match to TRBD1 (5 bases). The V and J ends lost 4 bases and 3 bases respectively, with 10 bases between them. The germline gives CDR1 SNHLY, CDR2 FYNNEI. This CDR3 has 14 amino acids.

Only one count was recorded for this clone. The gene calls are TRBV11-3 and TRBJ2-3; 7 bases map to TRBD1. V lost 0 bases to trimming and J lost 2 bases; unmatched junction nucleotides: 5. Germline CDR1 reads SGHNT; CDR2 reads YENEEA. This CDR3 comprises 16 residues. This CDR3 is CASSLDSRGNTDTQYF. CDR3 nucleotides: TGTGCCAGCAGCTTAGATTCCAGGGGGAACACAGATACGCAGTATTTT.

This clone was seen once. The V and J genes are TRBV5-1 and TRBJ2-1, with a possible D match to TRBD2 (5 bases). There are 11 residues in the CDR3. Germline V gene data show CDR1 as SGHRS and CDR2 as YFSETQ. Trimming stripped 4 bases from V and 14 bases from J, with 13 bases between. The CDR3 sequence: CASSVRDGEFF. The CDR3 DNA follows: TGCGCCAGCAGCGTCCGGGATGGGGAGTTCTTC.

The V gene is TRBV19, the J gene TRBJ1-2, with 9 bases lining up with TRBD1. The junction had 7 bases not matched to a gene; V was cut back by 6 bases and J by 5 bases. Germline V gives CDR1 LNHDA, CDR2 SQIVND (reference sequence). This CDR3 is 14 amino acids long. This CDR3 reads CASRETGTGYGYTF. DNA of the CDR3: TGTGCCAGTAGGGAAACCGGGACAGGGTATGGCTACACCTTC.

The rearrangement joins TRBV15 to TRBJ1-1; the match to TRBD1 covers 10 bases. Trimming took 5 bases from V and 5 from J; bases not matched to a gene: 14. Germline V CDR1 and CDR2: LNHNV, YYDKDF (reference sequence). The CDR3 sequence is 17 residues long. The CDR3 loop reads CATSFGRWDRGDTEAFF. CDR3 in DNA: TGTGCCACCAGCTTTGGACGGTGGGACAGGGGAGATACTGAAGCTTTCTTT.

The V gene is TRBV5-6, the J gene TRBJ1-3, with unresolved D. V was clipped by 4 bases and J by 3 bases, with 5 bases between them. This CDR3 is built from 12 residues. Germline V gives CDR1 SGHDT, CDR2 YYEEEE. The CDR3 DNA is TGTGCCAGCAGCCGGAGTGGAAACACCATATATTTT. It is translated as CASSRSGNTIYF.